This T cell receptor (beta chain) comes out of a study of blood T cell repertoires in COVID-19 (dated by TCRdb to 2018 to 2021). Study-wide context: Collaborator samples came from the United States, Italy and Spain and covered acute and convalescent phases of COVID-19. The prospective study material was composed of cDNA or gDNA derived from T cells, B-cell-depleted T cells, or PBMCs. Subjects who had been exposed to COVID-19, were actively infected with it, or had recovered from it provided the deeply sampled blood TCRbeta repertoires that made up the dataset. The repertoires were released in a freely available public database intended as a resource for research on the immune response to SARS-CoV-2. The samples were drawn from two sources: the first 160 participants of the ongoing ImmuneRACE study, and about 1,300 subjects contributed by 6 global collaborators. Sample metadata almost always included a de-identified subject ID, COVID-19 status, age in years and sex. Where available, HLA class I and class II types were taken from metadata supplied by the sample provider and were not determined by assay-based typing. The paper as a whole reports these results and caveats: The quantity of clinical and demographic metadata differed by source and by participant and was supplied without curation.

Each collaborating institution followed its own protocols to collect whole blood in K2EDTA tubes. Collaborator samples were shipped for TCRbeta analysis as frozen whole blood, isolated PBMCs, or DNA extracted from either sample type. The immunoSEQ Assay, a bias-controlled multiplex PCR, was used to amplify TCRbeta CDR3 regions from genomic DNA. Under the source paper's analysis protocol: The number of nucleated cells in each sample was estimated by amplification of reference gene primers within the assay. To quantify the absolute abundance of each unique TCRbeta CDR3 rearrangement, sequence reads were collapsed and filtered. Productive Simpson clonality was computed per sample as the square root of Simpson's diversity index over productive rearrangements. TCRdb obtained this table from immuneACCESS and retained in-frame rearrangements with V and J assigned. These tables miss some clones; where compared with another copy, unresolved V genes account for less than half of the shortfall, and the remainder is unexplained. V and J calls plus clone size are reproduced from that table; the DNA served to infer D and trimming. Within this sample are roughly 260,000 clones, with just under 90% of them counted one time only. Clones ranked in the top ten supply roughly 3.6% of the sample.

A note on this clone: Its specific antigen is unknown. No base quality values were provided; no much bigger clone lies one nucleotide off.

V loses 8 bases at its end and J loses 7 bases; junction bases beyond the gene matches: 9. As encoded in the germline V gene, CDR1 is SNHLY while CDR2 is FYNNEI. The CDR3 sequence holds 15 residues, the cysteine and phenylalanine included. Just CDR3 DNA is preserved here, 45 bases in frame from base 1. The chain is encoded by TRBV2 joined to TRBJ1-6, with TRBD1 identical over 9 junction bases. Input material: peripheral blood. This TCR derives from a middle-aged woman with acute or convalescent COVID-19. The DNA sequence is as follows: TGTGCCAGCGCATTACAGGGGGCTGGGAATTCACCCCTCCACTTT. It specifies CASALQGAGNSPLHF.